This is a list of T cell receptor beta chains from one sample in a study of metastatic and nonmetastatic thyroid tumors. TCRdb re-called clones from the PCR reads using MiXCR. The sample consists of roughly 59,000 clones, 15% to 20% of them appearing once. Sequencing input: blood. These receptors originate from a male donor with papillary thyroid cancer or a benign thyroid nodule (not recorded which). Some clones in this sample may be carry-over from other donors' samples. Each CDR3 is given with its conserved first and last residue. A D gene is named only where the DNA matches it firmly. Clone size is given for some rows only: seen once, a few or many times, or a class if the clone is expanded.

CASSQEVGVGAWELFF	TGCGCCAGCAGCCAAGAAGTGGGGGTAGGGGCCTGGGAGCTGTTTTTT	-	TRBJ2-2	many	TRBV4-1
CASSLTVNNEQFF	TGTGCCAGCAGCTTAACGGTCAACAATGAGCAGTTCTTC	-	TRBJ2-1	many	TRBV7-2
CASSSHSGGVYYEQYF	TGCGCCAGCAGCTCCCATAGCGGGGGGGTATACTACGAGCAGTACTTC	TRBD2	TRBJ2-7	many	TRBV5-1
CASSTDAQSPLHF	TGTGCCAGCAGTACCGATGCACAATCACCCCTCCACTTT	-	TRBJ1-6	few	TRBV6-1
CASSFGTSGANVLTF	TGCGCCAGCAGCTTCGGGACCTCTGGGGCCAACGTCCTGACTTTC	-	TRBJ2-6	many	TRBV5-1
CASSDRTGMDTQYF	TGTGCCAGCAGTGACAGGACAGGGATGGATACGCAGTATTTT	TRBD1	TRBJ2-3	many	TRBV25-1
CSASDGDQTFFF	TGCAGTGCTAGTGACGGGGATCAGACATTCTTCTTC	-	TRBJ2-1	many	TRBV20-1
CSAKREDRGFFNSPLHF	TGCAGTGCAAAGCGGGAGGACAGGGGTTTTTTTAATTCACCCCTCCACTTT	TRBD1	TRBJ1-6	many	TRBV20-1
CASSLGGEFGELFF	TGTGCCAGCAGCTTGGGGGGGGAGTTCGGGGAGCTGTTTTTT	TRBD2	TRBJ2-2	many	TRBV7-6
CATSDSFYGYTF	TGTGCCACCAGTGATTCCTTCTATGGCTACACCTTC	-	TRBJ1-2	many	TRBV24-1
CATSPDWDLAKNIQYF	TGTGCCACCAGCCCCGATTGGGACCTAGCCAAAAACATTCAGTACTTC	-	TRBJ2-4	few	TRBV15
CASTTGLAGYTF	TGTGCCAGCACAACGGGGCTGGCTGGCTACACCTTC	-	TRBJ1-2	many	TRBV6-1
CASSSGQSAEQFF	TGTGCCAGCAGCTCAGGACAGTCCGCTGAGCAGTTCTTC	-	TRBJ2-1	many	TRBV13
CSARDQGSRETQYF	TGCAGTGCTAGAGATCAGGGCAGTAGAGAGACCCAGTACTTC	-	TRBJ2-5	many	TRBV20-1
CASSYPPQSTDTQYF	TGTGCCAGCAGTTATCCCCCGCAAAGCACAGATACGCAGTATTTT	-	TRBJ2-3	many	TRBV28
CASSLGRLNTEAFF	TGTGCCAGTAGTCTGGGACGGTTGAACACTGAAGCTTTCTTT	-	TRBJ1-1	many	TRBV19
CASSVGGRALNEQFF	TGTGCCAGCAGCGTAGGGGGGAGGGCCCTTAATGAGCAGTTCTTC	TRBD2	TRBJ2-1	many	TRBV9
CASSQGLAGVRNTQYF	TGTGCCAGCAGTCAAGGACTAGCGGGGGTGCGGAATACGCAGTATTTT	TRBD2	TRBJ2-3	many	TRBV6-1
CASSESQGRNQPQHF	TGTGCCAGCAGTGAATCTCAAGGGCGTAATCAGCCCCAGCATTTT	-	TRBJ1-5	few	TRBV6-1
CASSLDDNPPLHF	TGTGCCAGCAGCCTCGATGACAATCCACCCCTCCACTTT	-	TRBJ1-6	medium-sized	TRBV28
CASSEGQGNNYGYTF	TGTGCCAGCAGTGAGGGACAGGGAAATAACTATGGCTACACCTTC	TRBD1	TRBJ1-2	many	TRBV6-1
CAWSRTSGFLDTQYF	TGTGCCTGGAGCCGGACTAGCGGGTTCCTTGATACGCAGTATTTT	TRBD2	TRBJ2-3	many	TRBV30
CASSLGYVLTGWDTGELFF	TGTGCCAGCAGCTTAGGTTACGTGTTGACAGGGTGGGATACCGGGGAGCTGTTTTTT	TRBD1	TRBJ2-2	-	TRBV11-2
CSVLRFDTEAFF	TGCAGCGTTCTCAGATTTGACACTGAAGCTTTCTTT	-	TRBJ1-1	few	TRBV29-1
CATSRDFLPRGPESLVGYEQYF	TGTGCCACCAGCAGAGATTTTCTGCCCAGGGGCCCAGAATCACTTGTGGGGTACGAGCAGTACTTC	-	TRBJ2-7	-	TRBV15
CASRATGTEAFF	TGTGCCAGCAGAGCCACGGGGACTGAAGCTTTCTTT	-	TRBJ1-1	many	TRBV7-9
CAWSEGIKRMNTEAFF	TGTGCCTGGAGTGAGGGCATCAAACGCATGAACACTGAAGCTTTCTTT	-	TRBJ1-1	many	TRBV30
CASSKGPPSGETQYF	TGTGCCAGCTCAAAAGGACCGCCCTCTGGGGAGACCCAGTACTTC	-	TRBJ2-5	many	TRBV27
CASSQDKAVLGELFF	TGCGCCAGCAGCCAAGATAAGGCGGTTCTCGGGGAGCTGTTTTTT	-	TRBJ2-2	many	TRBV4-3